Shown below are 25 T cell receptor beta chains from a single sample sequenced in a study of Graves' ophthalmopathy and Graves' hyperthyroidism. As the template, RNA transcripts were used to amplify TCR beta CDR3 regions. HTBI primers were used in a first-round RT-PCR, which preceded a second-round multiplex PCR. TCRdb fed the multiplex PCR reads into MiXCR, producing one record per CDR3 protein. The sample carries a few hundred thousand distinct CDR3 sequences, 17% recorded once. The source material was peripheral blood. Source of these receptors: an adult woman with stable Graves' hyperthyroidism.

This clonotype was counted at least ten times. The rearrangement uses TRBV19 and TRBJ1-1; 9 bases are a match to TRBD1. J gave up 5 bases and V 7 bases, and 5 bases lay outside the gene matches. The germline V gene has CDR1 LNHDA and CDR2 SQIVND (reference sequence). The CDR3 consists of 13 residues. CDR3 sequence reads: CASNRGLWTEAFF. In DNA form, the CDR3 reads TGTGCCAGTAACAGGGGGCTTTGGACTGAAGCTTTCTTT. Together with reference TRBV19 and TRBJ1-1, the CDR3 gives the full variable domain: DGGITQSPKYLFRKEGQNVTLSCEQNLNHDAMYWYRQDPGQGLRLIYYSQIVNDFQKGDIAEGYSVSREKKESFPLTVTSAQKNPTAFYLCASNRGLWTEAFFGQGTRLTVV.

The chain combines TRBV29-1 with TRBJ2-1; D not resolved. Germline V gives CDR1 SQVTM, CDR2 ANQGSEA. Trimming stripped 5 bases from V and 4 bases from J, with 9 bases between. The length of the CDR3 is 12 residues. The CDR3 bases are TGCAGCGTTTCCGGAACTTACAATGAGCAGTTCTTC. This translates into CSVSGTYNEQFF.

This clonotype was found many times. The rearrangement uses TRBV27 and TRBJ1-5, with D tentatively TRBD1 (5 bases). This CDR3 is built from 15 residues. With 5 bases removed from V and 4 bases from J, the gap between germline ends came to 15 bases. The germline gives CDR1 MNHEY, CDR2 SMNVEV (reference sequence). CDR3 nucleotides: TGTGCCAGCAGTAACGGGGCTGATCGGAATCAGCCCCAGCATTTT. Protein product: CASSNGADRNQPQHF.

This clonotype was detected many times. The V call is TRBV4-2, the J call TRBJ2-7; D call uncertain. The V and J ends lost 4 bases and 5 bases respectively, with 15 bases between them. CDR1 is LGHNA and CDR2 is YNFKEQ in the germline V gene. The CDR3 has 14 amino acids. In DNA form, the CDR3 reads TGTGCCAGCAGCCCCCGCCGGACCTCGGACGAGCAGTACTTC. It codes for CASSPRRTSDEQYF.

This clonotype was counted ten times or more. V usage is TRBV29-1 and J usage is TRBJ2-7, with TRBD1 matching over 8 bases. Germline V lookup: CDR1 SQVTM, CDR2 ANQGSEA. Unmatched junction bases numbered 11, after V lost 6 bases and J lost 7 bases. The CDR3 spans 13 residues. CDR3 in amino acids: CSVQGASLGEQYF. CDR3 DNA: TGCAGCGTCCAGGGGGCGTCCCTAGGTGAGCAGTACTTC.

Many counts were recorded for this clonotype. This chain links TRBV29-1 with TRBJ2-7; 7 bases are shared with TRBD2. Germline V gene data show CDR1 as SQVTM and CDR2 as ANQGSEA. The CDR3 is 17 amino acids. V gave up 0 bases and J gave up 1 base; unmatched junction bases: 12. The DNA of the CDR3 is TGCAGCGTTGAAGAGGGGGGACGTGGCGGGAGATCCTACGAGCAGTACTTC. Residues: CSVEEGGRGGRSYEQYF.

In this sample, this clonotype turned up many times. The rearrangement joins TRBV15 to TRBJ1-1, with D perhaps matching TRBD1 (6 bases). The germline V and J ends were trimmed by 3 bases and 8 bases, with 10 bases remaining between them. This CDR3 contains 12 residues. Germline V gene data show CDR1 as LNHNV and CDR2 as YYDKDF (reference sequence). The CDR3 coding sequence is TGTGCCACCAGCAGGCTGACAGGAGAAGCTTTCTTT. It encodes CATSRLTGEAFF.

This clonotype was observed a few times. Possible read error: a much larger clone is one base away. The V gene is TRBV28, the J gene TRBJ2-4; D possibly corresponds to TRBD2 (6 bases). The CDR3 is 16 amino acids. CDR1 is MDHEN, CDR2 SYDVKM, per germline. The CDR3 here is CASSLIVGTRGNIKYF. The CDR3 coding sequence is TGTGCCAGCAGTTTGATAGTCGGAACTCGGGGGAACATTAAGTACTTC.

The chain has TRBV7-9 and TRBJ2-5; 8 bases agree with TRBD1. The CDR3 has 17 amino acids. CDR1 is SEHNR and CDR2 is FQNEAQ in the germline V gene (reference sequence). V lost 5 bases, J lost 5 bases, and 16 bases stayed unmatched. In DNA form, the CDR3 reads TGTGCCAGCAGCGACCGTACCGGGACAGGTTATTGGGAGACCCAGTACTTC. It specifies CASSDRTGTGYWETQYF.

This clonotype appeared many times. The chain joins TRBV11-2 to TRBJ1-5; no definite D call. Germline-derived CDR1 and CDR2 are SGHAT and FQNNGV. This CDR3 is 13 amino acids long. Trimming pared 5 bases from V and 3 bases from J, leaving 8 bases between. CDR3 residues: CASSPRPNQPQHF. CDR3 nucleotide sequence: TGTGCCAGCAGCCCTCGCCCCAATCAGCCCCAGCATTTT.

This clonotype was picked up a small number of times. The chain recombines TRBV3-1 with TRBJ1-2, with TRBD1 as a possible D gene (5 bases). The length of the CDR3 is 14 residues. The germline V and J ends were trimmed by 4 bases and 4 bases, with 13 bases remaining between them. Per the germline V gene, CDR1 is LGHDT and CDR2 is YNNKEL (reference sequence). CDR3 sequence reads: CASSPTVGTYGYTF. The DNA of the CDR3 is TGTGCCAGCAGCCCCACGGTAGGGACCTATGGCTACACCTTC.

This clonotype was seen many times. The V call is TRBV20-1, the J call TRBJ2-5; 8 positions agree with TRBD1. The V and J ends lost 5 bases and 3 bases, in that order; junction bases with no gene match: 11. Per the germline V gene, CDR1 is DFQATT and CDR2 is SNEGSKA (reference sequence). CDR3 length: 15 residues. CDR3 sequence reads: CSARGGLTGEETQYF. As DNA, the CDR3 is TGCAGTGCTCGCGGTGGTCTGACAGGGGAAGAGACCCAGTACTTC.

This clonotype was observed a handful of times. The genes are TRBV28 and TRBJ2-5; possible D gene TRBD1, 5 bases. This CDR3 has 15 residues. Germline CDR1 reads MDHEN; CDR2 reads SYDVKM. V lost 6 bases and J lost 2, with 16 bases in between. CDR3 amino acids: CASRNHDSKQETQYF. Written as DNA, the CDR3 is TGTGCCAGCAGGAACCACGACAGCAAACAAGAGACCCAGTACTTC. Full variable domain (outside the CDR3, taken from reference TRBV28 and TRBJ2-5): DVKVTQSSRYLVKRTGEKVFLECVQDMDHENMFWYRQDPGLGLRLIYFSYDVKMKEKGDIPEGYSVSREKKERFSLILESASTNQTSMYLCASRNHDSKQETQYFGPGTRLLVL.

This clonotype was detected many times. V and J are TRBV7-2 and TRBJ2-7; 7 bases are a match to TRBD2. The CDR3 consists of 14 residues. Germline trimming cut 7 bases from V and 0 bases from J; bases unmatched to any gene: 6. In germline, CDR1 is SGHTA, CDR2 FQGNSA. CDR3 protein: CASTAGYSSYEQYF. In DNA form, the CDR3 reads TGTGCCAGCACAGCGGGATATAGCTCCTACGAGCAGTACTTC.

In this sample, this clonotype turned up many times. The V call is TRBV6-2 or TRBV6-3, the J call TRBJ2-7; unclear D gene. This CDR3 has 17 residues. Trimming took 6 bases from V and 3 from J, leaving 24 bases between them. From germline, CDR1 is MNHEY and CDR2 SVGEGT. CDR3 DNA sequence: TGTGCCAGCAGCCCCGCTCGTACCGGACGGACCAACTACGAGCAGTACTTC. Amino acids: CASSPARTGRTNYEQYF.

This clonotype was observed many times. The chain links TRBV28 to TRBJ2-4; no clear D. CDR3 length: 15 amino acids. Germline CDR1 MDHEN, CDR2 SYDVKM. Trimming left V 5 bases short and J 0 bases short, with 11 bases between. CDR3 nucleotides: TGTGCCAGCAGTACCCAACCTTCAGCCAAAAACATTCAGTACTTC. It encodes CASSTQPSAKNIQYF.

A note on this clonotype: A read error may explain this, as a much larger clone is one base away. The rearrangement links TRBV19 to TRBJ1-1; D is uncertain. Germline V lookup: CDR1 LNHDA, CDR2 SQIVND (reference sequence). This CDR3 is built from 13 residues. CDR3 protein: CANSIRENTEAFF. The CDR3 DNA is TGTGCCAATAGTATAAGGGAGAACACTGAAGCTTTCTTT.

The chain uses TRBV7-2 and TRBJ2-2; TRBD2 matches 11 bases. CDR3 size: 15 residues. Germline CDR1 reads SGHTA; CDR2 reads FQGNSA. V lost 2 bases to trimming and J lost 6 bases; unmatched junction nucleotides: 2. CDR3 DNA: TGTGCCAGCAGCTTATTTAGCGGGGGGGCCGGGGAGCTGTTTTTT. Translating it yields CASSLFSGGAGELFF.

This clonotype was found many times. The CDR3 is CSVRWDSYEQYF. Written as DNA, the CDR3 is TGCAGCGTTCGTTGGGACAGCTACGAGCAGTACTTC. The chain is built from TRBV29-1 and TRBJ2-7; 7 bases align to TRBD1. The CDR3 consists of 12 residues. J was trimmed by 3 bases and V by 5 bases; bases with no gene match: 4. The germline V gene has CDR1 SQVTM and CDR2 ANQGSEA.

This clonotype was recorded at least ten times. The V call is TRBV28, the J call TRBJ1-6; 9 nucleotides line up with TRBD1. The length of the CDR3 is 16 residues. V lost 2 bases to trimming and J lost 3 bases; unmatched junction nucleotides: 2. The germline CDR1 and CDR2 sequences are MDHEN and SYDVKM. CDR3: CASSLVDRGYNSPLHF. The CDR3 DNA reads as TGTGCCAGCAGTTTAGTGGACAGGGGCTATAATTCACCCCTCCACTTT.

The rearrangement uses TRBV20-1 and TRBJ2-3; D might be TRBD1 or TRBD2, each matching 5 bases. V lost 5 bases and J lost 4, with 16 bases in between. Germline CDR1 is DFQATT and CDR2 is SNEGSKA (reference sequence). The CDR3 loop spans 14 amino acids. In DNA, the CDR3 is TGCAGTGCTGAAAGACATCTGGGGGCAGATACGCAGTATTTT. Its translation is CSAERHLGADTQYF.

Points on this clonotype: A read error may produce the germline difference seen at one junction end. The CDR3 loop is CASSYSTSGQAGNTEAFF. Here the CDR3 DNA reads TGTGCTAGCAGTTACTCGACTTCGGGACAGGCAGGTAACACTGAAGCTTTCTTT. The chain couples TRBV6-2 or TRBV6-3 to TRBJ1-1; 8 positions match TRBD1. Germline V gene sequence: CDR1 MNHEY, CDR2 SVGEGT. The CDR3 loop spans 18 amino acids.

This clonotype was detected many times. The chain has TRBV28 and TRBJ1-5, with 7 bases identical to TRBD1. The germline V gene has CDR1 MDHEN and CDR2 SYDVKM. The CDR3 totals 14 residues. V lost 6 bases to trimming and J lost 6 bases; unmatched junction nucleotides: 8. The CDR3: CASREGGSVQPQHF. CDR3 nucleotide sequence: TGTGCCAGCAGGGAAGGGGGCTCGGTTCAGCCCCAGCATTTT. Filled out from reference TRBV28 and TRBJ1-5, the complete variable domain reads DVKVTQSSRYLVKRTGEKVFLECVQDMDHENMFWYRQDPGLGLRLIYFSYDVKMKEKGDIPEGYSVSREKKERFSLILESASTNQTSMYLCASREGGSVQPQHFGDGTRLSIL.

This clonotype showed up just once. The chain combines TRBV18 with TRBJ1-1; D is ambiguous. The CDR3 runs 15 residues. Looked up from germline, CDR1 is KGHSH and CDR2 is LQKENI. Trimming stripped 9 bases from V and 3 bases from J, with 20 bases between. CDR3 DNA sequence: TGTGCCAGATTACCGCAGGACCGGAAGGACACTGAAGCTTTCTTT. It specifies CARLPQDRKDTEAFF.

A note on this clonotype: At one end, the junction sequence differs from germline, possibly due to a read error. The chain recombines TRBV4-2 with TRBJ2-4; a weak D match, TRBD1 (6 bases). Germline lookup yields CDR1 LGHNA and CDR2 YNFKEQ. The CDR3 extends over 15 amino acids. The CDR3 is CASSQLGAAKNIKYF. CDR3 sequence (DNA): TGTGCCAGCAGCCAACTGGGGGCGGCCAAAAACATTAAGTACTTC.